Below, one T cell receptor (beta chain) is given with its context. The entry originates in a study of human CD8 memory T cell subsets. CDR3 length: 18 amino acids. Germline V gives CDR1 MNHEY, CDR2 SMNVEV (reference sequence). Progenitor exhausted-like CD8+ memory cells (TPEX) were CCR7+ PD-1+ TIGIT+. UMI-labeled 5' RACE yielded the TCR beta libraries. TCRdb reprocessed the 5' RACE reads and keeps a single row for each CDR3 protein, giving no DNA. This table lists approximately 6,200 distinct CDR3 sequences. The material sequenced was CD8+ T cells from PBMCs. The source of this sequence is a human donor in good health. The V call is TRBV27, the J call TRBJ2-1; TCRdb's D call, TRBD2, is unchecked because there is no DNA. This CDR3 reads CASSPGLAGGRGARWWFF.